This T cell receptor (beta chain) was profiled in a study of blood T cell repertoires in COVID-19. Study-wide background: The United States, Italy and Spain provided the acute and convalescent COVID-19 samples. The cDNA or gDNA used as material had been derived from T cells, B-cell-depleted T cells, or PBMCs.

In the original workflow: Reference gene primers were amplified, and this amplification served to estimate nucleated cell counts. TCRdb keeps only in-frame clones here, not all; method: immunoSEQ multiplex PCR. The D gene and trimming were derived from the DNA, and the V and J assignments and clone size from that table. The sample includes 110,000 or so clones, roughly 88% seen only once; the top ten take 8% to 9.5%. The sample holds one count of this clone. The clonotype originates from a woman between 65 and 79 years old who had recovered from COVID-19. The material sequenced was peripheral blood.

The CDR3 nucleotides are TGTGCCTGGAGCGGGGCAGCGGGAGGGTATTACAATGAGCAGTTCTTC. It yields the protein CAWSGAAGGYYNEQFF. This rearrangement joins TRBV30 to TRBJ2-1; 10 positions match TRBD2. The V and J ends lost 3 bases and 4 bases, in that order; junction bases with no gene match: 9. This CDR3 is 16 amino acids long. Germline V gene lookup returns CDR1 GTSNPN and CDR2 SVGIG (reference sequence).